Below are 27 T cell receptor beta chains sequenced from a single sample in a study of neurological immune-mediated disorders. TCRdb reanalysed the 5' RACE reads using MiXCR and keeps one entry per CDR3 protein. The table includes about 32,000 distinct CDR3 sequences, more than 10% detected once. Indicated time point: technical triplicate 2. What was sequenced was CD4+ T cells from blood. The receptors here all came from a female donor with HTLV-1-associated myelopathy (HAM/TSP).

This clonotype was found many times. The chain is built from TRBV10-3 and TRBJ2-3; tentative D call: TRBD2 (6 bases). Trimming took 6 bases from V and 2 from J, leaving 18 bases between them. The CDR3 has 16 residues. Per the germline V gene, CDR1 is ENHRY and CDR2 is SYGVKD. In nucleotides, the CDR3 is TGTGCCATCAGACCGACTAGTAGCCGATACACAGATACGCAGTATTTT. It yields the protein CAIRPTSSRYTDTQYF.

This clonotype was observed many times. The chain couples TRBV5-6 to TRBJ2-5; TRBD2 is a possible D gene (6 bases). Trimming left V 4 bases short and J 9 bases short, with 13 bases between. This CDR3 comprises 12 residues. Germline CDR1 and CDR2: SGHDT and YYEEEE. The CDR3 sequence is CASSLGGIAQYF. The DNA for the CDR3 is TGTGCCAGCAGCCTGGGGGGTATAGCCCAGTACTTC.

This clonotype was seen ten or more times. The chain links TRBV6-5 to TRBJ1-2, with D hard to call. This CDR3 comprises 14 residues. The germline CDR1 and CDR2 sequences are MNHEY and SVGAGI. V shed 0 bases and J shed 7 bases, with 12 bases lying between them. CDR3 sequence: CASSYSGRNAGYTF. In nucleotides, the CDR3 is TGTGCCAGCAGTTACTCGGGCAGGAATGCTGGCTACACCTTC.

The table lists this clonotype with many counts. The DNA for the CDR3 is TGCGCCAGCAGCGACCAAGCGGGGCTTCGGGTCGAGCAGTACTTC. Its protein product is CASSDQAGLRVEQYF. The chain is built from TRBV5-1 and TRBJ2-7; 7 nucleotides agree with TRBD2. Germline CDR1 and CDR2: SGHRS and YFSETQ. V lost 4 bases to trimming and J lost 6 bases; unmatched junction nucleotides: 13. This CDR3 has 15 amino acids.

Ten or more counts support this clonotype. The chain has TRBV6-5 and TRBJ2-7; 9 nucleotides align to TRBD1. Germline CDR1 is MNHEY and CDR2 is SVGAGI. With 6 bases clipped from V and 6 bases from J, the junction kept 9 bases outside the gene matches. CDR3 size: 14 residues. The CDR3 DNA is TGTGCCAGCAGCACCGACAGGGGGGTCTCCGAGCAGTACTTC. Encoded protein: CASSTDRGVSEQYF.

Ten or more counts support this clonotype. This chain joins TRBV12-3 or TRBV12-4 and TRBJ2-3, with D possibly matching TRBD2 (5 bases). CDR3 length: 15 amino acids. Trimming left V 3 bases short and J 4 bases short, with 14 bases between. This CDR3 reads CASSFILGIADTQYF. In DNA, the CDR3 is TGTGCCAGCAGTTTTATACTAGGGATCGCAGATACGCAGTATTTT.

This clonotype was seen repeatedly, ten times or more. The CDR3 reads CASSLSLPAFDEQYF. The CDR3 bases are TGTGCCAGCAGTTTATCTCTCCCAGCTTTCGACGAGCAGTACTTC. The V and J genes are TRBV28 and TRBJ2-7; unclear D gene. This CDR3 spans 15 amino acids. V gave up 1 base and J gave up 5 bases, with 15 bases separating them. In germline, CDR1 is MDHEN, CDR2 SYDVKM.

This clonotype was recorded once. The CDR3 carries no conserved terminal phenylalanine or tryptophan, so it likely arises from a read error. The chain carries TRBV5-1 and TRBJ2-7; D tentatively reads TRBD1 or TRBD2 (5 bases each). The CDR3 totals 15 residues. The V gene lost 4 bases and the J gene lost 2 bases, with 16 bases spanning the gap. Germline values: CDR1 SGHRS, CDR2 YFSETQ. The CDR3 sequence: CASSLKPGTPYEQYL. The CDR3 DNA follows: TGCGCCAGCAGCCTTAAACCAGGGACCCCCTACGAGCAGTACTTA.

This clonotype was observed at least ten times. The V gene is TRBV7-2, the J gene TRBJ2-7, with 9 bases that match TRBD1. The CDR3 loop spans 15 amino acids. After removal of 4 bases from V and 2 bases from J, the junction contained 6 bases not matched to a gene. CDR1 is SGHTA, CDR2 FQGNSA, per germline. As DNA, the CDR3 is TGTGCCAGCAGCTCGCCCGGGACAGGGACCTACGAGCAGTACTTC. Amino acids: CASSSPGTGTYEQYF.

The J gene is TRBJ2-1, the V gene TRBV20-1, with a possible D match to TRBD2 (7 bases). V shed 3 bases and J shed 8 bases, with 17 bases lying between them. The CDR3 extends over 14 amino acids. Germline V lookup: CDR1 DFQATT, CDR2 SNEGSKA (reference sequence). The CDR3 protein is CSARLSGGRDEQFF. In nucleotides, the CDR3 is TGCAGTGCTAGGCTTTCGGGGGGCCGGGATGAGCAGTTCTTC.

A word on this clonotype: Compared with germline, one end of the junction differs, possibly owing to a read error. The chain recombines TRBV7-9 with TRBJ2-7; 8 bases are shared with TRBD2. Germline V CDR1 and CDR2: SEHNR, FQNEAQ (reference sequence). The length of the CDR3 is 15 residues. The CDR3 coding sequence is TGTGCCAGCAGCTTCGGACTAGCTGGGGACTACGATCAGTACTTC. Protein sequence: CASSFGLAGDYDQYF.

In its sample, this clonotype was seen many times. CDR3 sequence (DNA): TGTGCCATCAGTTCCCCCCAGACAGGGAGTCCTGAGCAGTTCTTC. It yields the protein CAISSPQTGSPEQFF. J is TRBJ2-1 and V is TRBV10-3; 7 bases agree with TRBD1. Germline trimming cut 5 bases from V and 9 bases from J; bases unmatched to any gene: 13. CDR3 length equals 15 residues. Germline values: CDR1 ENHRY, CDR2 SYGVKD.

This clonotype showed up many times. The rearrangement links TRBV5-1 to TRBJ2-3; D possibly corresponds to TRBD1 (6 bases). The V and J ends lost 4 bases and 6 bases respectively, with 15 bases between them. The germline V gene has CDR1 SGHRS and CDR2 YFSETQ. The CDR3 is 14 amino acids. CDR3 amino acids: CASSRTDPGDTQYF. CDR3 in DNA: TGCGCCAGCAGCAGGACAGACCCTGGGGATACGCAGTATTTT.

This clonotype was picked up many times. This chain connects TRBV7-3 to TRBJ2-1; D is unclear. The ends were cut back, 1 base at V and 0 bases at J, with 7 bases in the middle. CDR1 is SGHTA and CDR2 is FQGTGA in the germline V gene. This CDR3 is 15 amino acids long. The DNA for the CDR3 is TGTGCCAGCAGCTTAAATCGGGCCTCCTACAATGAGCAGTTCTTC. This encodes CASSLNRASYNEQFF.

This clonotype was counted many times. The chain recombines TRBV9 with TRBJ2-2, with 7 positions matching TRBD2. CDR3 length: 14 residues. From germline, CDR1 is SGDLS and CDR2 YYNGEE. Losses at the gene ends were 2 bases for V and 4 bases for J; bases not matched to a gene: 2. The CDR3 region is CASSVIAGTGELFF. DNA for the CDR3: TGTGCCAGCAGCGTGATAGCGGGCACCGGGGAGCTGTTTTTT.

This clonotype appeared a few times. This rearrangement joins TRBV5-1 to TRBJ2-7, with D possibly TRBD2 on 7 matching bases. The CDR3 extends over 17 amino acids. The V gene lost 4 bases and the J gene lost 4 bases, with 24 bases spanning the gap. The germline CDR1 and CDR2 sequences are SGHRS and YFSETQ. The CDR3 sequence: CASSRGGDSSPLYEQYF. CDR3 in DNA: TGCGCCAGCAGCAGGGGGGGGGACTCCAGTCCACTTTACGAGCAGTACTTC.

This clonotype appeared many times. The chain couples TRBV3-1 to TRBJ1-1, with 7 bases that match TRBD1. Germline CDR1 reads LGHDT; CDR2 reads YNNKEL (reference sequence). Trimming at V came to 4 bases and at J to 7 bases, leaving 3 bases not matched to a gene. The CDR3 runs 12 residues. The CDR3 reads CASSRQGGEAFF. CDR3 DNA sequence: TGTGCCAGCAGCCGACAGGGCGGTGAAGCTTTCTTT.

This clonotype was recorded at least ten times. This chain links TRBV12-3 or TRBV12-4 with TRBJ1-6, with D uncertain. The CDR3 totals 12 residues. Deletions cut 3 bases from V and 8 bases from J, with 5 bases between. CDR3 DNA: TGTGCCAGCAGTTTTTTCCATTCACCCCTCCACTTT. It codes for CASSFFHSPLHF.

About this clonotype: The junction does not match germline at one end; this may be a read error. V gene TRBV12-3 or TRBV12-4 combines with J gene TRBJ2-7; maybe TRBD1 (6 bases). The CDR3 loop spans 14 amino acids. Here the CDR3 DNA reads TGTGCCAGCAGTTCAGGGGCGATCTCCTACGAGCGGTACTTC. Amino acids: CASSSGAISYERYF.

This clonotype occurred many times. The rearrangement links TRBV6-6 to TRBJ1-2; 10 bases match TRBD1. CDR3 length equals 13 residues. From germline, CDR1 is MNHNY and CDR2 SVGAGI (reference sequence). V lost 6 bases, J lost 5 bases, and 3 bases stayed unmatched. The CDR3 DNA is TGTGCCAGCAGGACGGGACAGGGGTATGGCTACACCTTC. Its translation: CASRTGQGYGYTF.

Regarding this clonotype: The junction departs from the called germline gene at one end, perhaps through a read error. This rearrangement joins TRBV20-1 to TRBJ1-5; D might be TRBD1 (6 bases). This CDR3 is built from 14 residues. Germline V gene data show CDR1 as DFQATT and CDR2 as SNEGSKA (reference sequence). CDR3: CSARWGPSHQPHHF. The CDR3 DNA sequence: TGCAGTGCTAGATGGGGGCCATCCCATCAGCCCCATCATTTT.

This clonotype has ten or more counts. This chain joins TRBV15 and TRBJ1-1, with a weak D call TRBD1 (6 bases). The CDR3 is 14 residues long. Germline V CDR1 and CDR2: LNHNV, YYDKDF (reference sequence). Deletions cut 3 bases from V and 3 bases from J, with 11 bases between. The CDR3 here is CATSRGGQYTEAFF. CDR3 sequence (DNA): TGTGCCACCAGCAGGGGAGGACAGTACACTGAAGCTTTCTTT.

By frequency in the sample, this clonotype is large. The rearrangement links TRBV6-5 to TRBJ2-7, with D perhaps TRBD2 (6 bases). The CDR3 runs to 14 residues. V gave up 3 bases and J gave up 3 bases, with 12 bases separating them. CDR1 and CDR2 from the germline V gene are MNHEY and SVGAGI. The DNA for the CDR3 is TGTGCCAGCAGTTATCAGGCCGGGGGCTACGAGCAGTACTTC. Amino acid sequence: CASSYQAGGYEQYF.

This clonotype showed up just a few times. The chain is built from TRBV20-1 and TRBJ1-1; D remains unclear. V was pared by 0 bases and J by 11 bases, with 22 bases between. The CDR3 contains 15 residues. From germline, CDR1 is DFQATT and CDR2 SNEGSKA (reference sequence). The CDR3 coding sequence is TGCAGTGCTAGAGATCCGGGCACAGTGTGGAAGGAGGCTTTCTTT. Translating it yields CSARDPGTVWKEAFF.

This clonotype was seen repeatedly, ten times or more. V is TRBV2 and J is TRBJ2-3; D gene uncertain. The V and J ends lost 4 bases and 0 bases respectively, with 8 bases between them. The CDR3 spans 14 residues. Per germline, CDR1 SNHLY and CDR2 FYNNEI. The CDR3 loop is CASSGPLSTDTQYF. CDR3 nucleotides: TGTGCCAGCAGTGGACCCCTTAGCACAGATACGCAGTATTTT.

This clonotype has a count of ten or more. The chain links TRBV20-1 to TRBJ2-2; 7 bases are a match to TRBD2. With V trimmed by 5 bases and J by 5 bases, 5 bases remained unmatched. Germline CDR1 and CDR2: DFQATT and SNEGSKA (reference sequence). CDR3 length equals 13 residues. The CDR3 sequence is CSAWDSGTGELFF. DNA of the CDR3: TGCAGTGCTTGGGATAGCGGGACCGGGGAGCTGTTTTTT.

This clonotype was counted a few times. The CDR3 is CASSYPGQMMNTEAFF. The CDR3 bases are TGTGCCAGCAGTTACCCGGGACAAATGATGAACACTGAAGCTTTCTTT. J is TRBJ1-1 and V is TRBV6-6, with TRBD1 as a possible D gene (6 bases). Trimming took off 2 bases at V and 0 bases at J, with 13 bases between the two ends. In germline, CDR1 is MNHNY, CDR2 SVGAGI (reference sequence). The CDR3 length is 16 residues.